The 10 T cell receptor beta chains below were found in one sample sequenced in a study of T cell repertoires in cytomegalovirus infection. TCRdb reanalysed the reads using MiXCR and keeps one entry per CDR3 protein. The sample lists about 400,000 distinct CDR3 sequences, roughly 20% occurring once. Specimen: PBMCs. The receptors stem from a human donor in good health (CMV status not recorded). Some clones in this sample may be carry-over from other donors' samples.

This clonotype was seen ten or more times. This chain connects TRBV6-2 or TRBV6-3 to TRBJ2-1; TRBD2 agrees at 10 bases. This CDR3 is built from 18 residues. From germline, CDR1 is MNHEY and CDR2 SVGEGT. J lost 2 bases, V lost 0 bases, and 7 bases had no gene match. The chain's CDR3 is CASSYSIGTSVTYNEQFF. In DNA, the CDR3 is TGTGCCAGCAGTTACTCAATCGGGACTAGCGTCACCTACAATGAGCAGTTCTTC.

This clonotype was seen repeatedly, ten times or more. The chain uses TRBV7-2 and TRBJ2-7; the D is unclear. Germline-derived CDR1 and CDR2 are SGHTA and FQGNSA. This CDR3 has 14 amino acids. The ends were cut back, 5 bases at V and 2 bases at J, with 13 bases in the middle. The CDR3 here is CASSNDRHTYEQYF. CDR3 sequence (DNA): TGTGCCAGCAGCAACGACCGCCACACCTACGAGCAGTACTTC.

The chain uses TRBV6-6 and TRBJ2-1; unclear D gene. Germline CDR1 is MNHNY and CDR2 is SVGAGI (reference sequence). The CDR3 length is 11 residues. V was pared by 5 bases and J by 12 bases, with 11 bases between. For the CDR3, the DNA is TGTGCCAGCAGTGGCTGGGTCGGGCAGTTCTTC. It encodes CASSGWVGQFF.

The V gene is TRBV6-2 or TRBV6-3, the J gene TRBJ2-3, with D perhaps matching TRBD2 (5 bases). Germline loops: CDR1 MNHEY, CDR2 SVGEGT. The CDR3 spans 15 residues. V was pared by 3 bases and J by 3 bases, with 13 bases between. The CDR3: CASSYRGSGTDTQYF. CDR3 coding DNA: TGTGCCAGCAGTTATCGTGGGAGTGGTACAGATACGCAGTATTTT.

The chain joins TRBV11-2 to TRBJ2-3; 7 nucleotides match TRBD2. This CDR3 region has 17 residues. Germline values: CDR1 SGHAT, CDR2 FQNNGV. The trim removed 0 bases at V and 5 bases at J, leaving 11 bases unmatched. Written as DNA, the CDR3 is TGTGCCAGCAGCTTAGATCGCGGAGGGAGGGCCCTAGATACGCAGTATTTT. Its protein is CASSLDRGGRALDTQYF.

The chain employs TRBV6-2 or TRBV6-3 and TRBJ2-1, with 10 bases matching TRBD1. V was clipped by 5 bases and J by 8 bases; unmatched bases: 9. The CDR3 sequence is 15 residues long. Germline V lookup: CDR1 MNHEY, CDR2 SVGEGT. In nucleotides, the CDR3 is TGTGCCAGCAGTAGCCCCAGACAGGGGGCGGATGAGCAGTTCTTC. Its protein is CASSSPRQGADEQFF.

This clonotype was recorded at least ten times. The gene calls are TRBV7-2 and TRBJ2-7; D remains unclear. Trimming cost V 2 bases and J 6 bases, with 17 bases left between them. The CDR3 spans 15 residues. Germline CDR1 and CDR2: SGHTA and FQGNSA. This CDR3 reads CASSLSDRPGGEQYF. The CDR3 nucleotides are TGTGCCAGCAGCTTATCCGACCGACCAGGCGGCGAGCAGTACTTC.

This clonotype was counted at least ten times. V is TRBV7-9 and J is TRBJ2-5, with D possibly TRBD1 on 6 matching bases. The germline V and J ends were trimmed by 2 bases and 5 bases, with 12 bases remaining between them. The CDR3 spans 14 residues. Germline V gene lookup returns CDR1 SEHNR and CDR2 FQNEAQ (reference sequence). CDR3 in DNA: TGTGCCAGCAGCTTAAAGGGGGTTTGGGAGACCCAGTACTTC. This codes for CASSLKGVWETQYF.

The rearrangement uses TRBV5-6 and TRBJ2-7, with TRBD2 matching over 11 bases. Per germline, CDR1 SGHDT and CDR2 YYEEEE. The junction had 6 bases not matched to a gene; V was cut back by 4 bases and J by 3 bases. This CDR3 is 15 amino acids long. CDR3 in amino acids: CASSMGLAALYEQYF. The CDR3, as DNA: TGTGCCAGCAGCATGGGACTAGCGGCGCTCTACGAGCAGTACTTC.

Ten or more counts support this clonotype. This may be a read error: a much more frequent sequence differs by one nucleotide. The chain uses TRBV7-9 and TRBJ2-3, with D unclear. Between the trimmed V and J ends, which lost 1 base and 2 bases, there was a span of 4 bases. Germline V CDR1 and CDR2: SEHNR, FQNEAQ (reference sequence). This CDR3 is 13 amino acids long. This chain's CDR3 is CASSLVDTDTQYF. The CDR3 coding sequence is TGTGCCAGCAGCTTAGTGGACACAGATACGCAGTATTTT. Using reference TRBV7-9 and TRBJ2-3 for the parts outside the CDR3, the full variable domain is DTGVSQNPRHKITKRGQNVTFRCDPISEHNRLYWYRQTLGQGPEFLTYFQNEAQLEKSRLLSDRFSAERPKGSFSTLEIQRTEQGDSAMYLCASSLVDTDTQYFGPGTRLTVL.